Below are 9 T cell receptor beta chains sequenced from a single sample in a study of beta chain features in type 1 diabetes. These receptors' antigens are unknown. Regarding the study as a whole: All four CD4+ subsets of Type 1 diabetes patients contained TCRB CDR3s that were moderately but significantly shorter.

The whole isolated RNA underwent reverse transcription, so sequencing captured expressed TCRB transcripts. Clones were sequenced by immunoSEQ multiplex PCR, and TCRdb holds only the in-frame ones, with some missing. Altogether approximately 160,000 clones are present, approximately 62% being singletons, with the ten largest covering approximately 0.089%. The sequencing sample was made of naive CD4+ T cells from blood. These receptors were obtained from a man under 40 with type 1 diabetes.

This chain joins TRBV6-5 and TRBJ2-7, with 9 positions matching TRBD1. The junction had 3 bases not matched to a gene; V was cut back by 4 bases and J by 5 bases. CDR1 MNHEY and CDR2 SVGAGI come from the germline V gene. There are 13 residues in the CDR3. CDR3 residues: CASSSQGAHEQYF. CDR3 DNA: TGTGCCAGCAGTTCACAGGGGGCCCACGAGCAGTACTTC.

There are a few counts of this clone. The V call is TRBV5-4, the J call TRBJ2-1, with D maybe TRBD2 (6 bases). The length of the CDR3 is 16 residues. Trimming shortened V by 4 bases and J by 4 bases, and 18 bases separated the two germline ends. From germline, CDR1 is SGHNT and CDR2 YYREEE (reference sequence). This CDR3 is CASSPSQTRGYNEQFF. For the CDR3, the DNA is TGTGCCAGCAGCCCTAGTCAAACACGGGGGTACAATGAGCAGTTCTTC.

The V gene is TRBV27, the J gene TRBJ1-1; D gene ambiguous. CDR1 and CDR2 (germline): MNHEY, SMNVEV (reference sequence). Trimming shortened V by 3 bases and J by 5 bases, and 16 bases separated the two germline ends. The CDR3 is 15 residues long. Here the CDR3 DNA reads TGTGCCAGCAGTTTGTTAGAAGTGGGGAGTACTGAAGCTTTCTTT. Translation: CASSLLEVGSTEAFF.

A remark on this clone: The same CDR3 arises from other DNA sequences in this sample as well. The rearrangement uses TRBV7-9 and TRBJ2-5; D gene ambiguous. This CDR3 region has 11 residues. Germline assignment: CDR1 SEHNR and CDR2 FQNEAQ (reference sequence). V was shortened by 1 base and J by 5 bases, with 2 bases between the two germline ends. For the CDR3, the DNA is TGTGCCAGCAGCTTAGTTGAGACCCAGTACTTC. As protein: CASSLVETQYF.

This clone has just a few counts. The rearrangement links TRBV29-1 to TRBJ2-3; a possible D gene is TRBD1 (8 bases). The germline V gene encodes CDR1 SQVTM and CDR2 ANQGSEA. V lost 7 bases, J lost 3 bases, and 17 bases lay in between. The CDR3 consists of 14 residues. CDR3 DNA sequence: TGCAGCGCGGACAGGGAGGGTGGTACAGATACGCAGTATTTT. Translated: CSADREGGTDTQYF.

This chain uses TRBV25-1 with TRBJ1-6; D perhaps matches TRBD1 (5 bases). The V and J ends lost 4 bases and 9 bases respectively, with 16 bases between them. Germline V CDR1 and CDR2: MGHDK, SYGVNS. This CDR3 comprises 15 residues. The CDR3 protein is CASSGSGTSGSPLHF. The CDR3 DNA follows: TGTGCCAGCAGTGGATCGGGGACCTCAGGTTCACCCCTCCACTTT.

Concerning this clone: One junction end does not reproduce the germline sequence, and a read error may be involved. The V gene is TRBV29-1, the J gene TRBJ2-7; 7 bases align to TRBD1. Germline V gene sequence: CDR1 SQVTM, CDR2 ANQGSEA. The CDR3 sequence is 13 residues long. CDR3 residues: CSAEGGDSYEQYF. CDR3 nucleotide sequence: TGCAGCGCTGAAGGGGGCGACTCCTACGAGCAGTACTTC.

On this clone itself: This sample includes further DNA sequences coding for the same CDR3. The rearrangement joins TRBV6-5 to TRBJ1-5, with TRBD1 identical over 9 bases. Germline CDR1 and CDR2: MNHEY and SVGAGI. V was pared by 4 bases and J by 4 bases, with 2 bases of the junction left unmatched. This CDR3 is built from 14 residues. CDR3 residues: CASSLGQGNQPQHF. For the CDR3, the DNA is TGTGCCAGCAGTTTGGGACAGGGAAATCAGCCCCAGCATTTT.

This clone showed up just a few times. This chain uses TRBV30 with TRBJ2-7; D possibly matches TRBD1 or TRBD2 (5 bases each). The germline V gene encodes CDR1 GTSNPN and CDR2 SVGIG (reference sequence). Deletions cut 1 base from V and 2 bases from J, with 12 bases between. The CDR3 totals 14 residues. The CDR3 loop is CAWSAGTVTYEQYF. CDR3 sequence (DNA): TGTGCCTGGAGTGCCGGGACCGTCACCTACGAGCAGTACTTC.